This T cell receptor (beta chain) was profiled in a study of identical twins. This clonotype was seen ten or more times. Its antigen is undetermined. Germline-derived CDR1 and CDR2 are SGDLS and YYNGEE. The CDR3 covers 15 residues. Germline trimming cut 5 bases from V and 6 bases from J; bases unmatched to any gene: 8. Notes on the study in general: Recombination models fit unrelated individuals' TCR alpha sharing but underestimated twins'.

Using its own MiXCR run on the 5' RACE reads, TCRdb lists one record per CDR3 protein. The sample has a few hundred thousand distinct CDR3 sequences; nearly 10% are singletons. These same records also appear under a second study, on yellow fever vaccine responses in identical twins. That study reports: Each twin's T cell response to the vaccine was reported to look partly convergent and partly personalized.

The specimen was PBMCs. This TCR was sampled from a woman aged 18-29 years in good health. The chain couples TRBV9 to TRBJ2-1; 10 nucleotides align to TRBD2. The CDR3: CASSFTSGDFNEQFF. The CDR3 nucleotides are TGTGCCAGCAGTTTTACTAGCGGGGACTTCAATGAGCAGTTCTTC.